The next 29 T cell receptor beta chains were all read from a single sample in a study of T-cell reconstitution after alpha-beta-depleted transplantation in children. Preparation of the TCRbeta library was carried out with unique molecular identifiers. TCRdb processed the PCR reads anew with MiXCR; each CDR3 protein has one entry. The sample consists of hundreds of thousands of distinct CDR3 sequences, about 12% of them appearing once. The starting material was PBMCs from the stem cell graft donor, obtained from the stem cell graft. All receptors derive from a human donor who donated a stem cell graft to a child with combined immunodeficiency.

In this sample, this clonotype turned up a few times. V and J are TRBV2 and TRBJ2-5, with D possibly TRBD1 on 6 matching bases. This CDR3 is 16 amino acids long. CDR1 is SNHLY and CDR2 is FYNNEI in the germline V gene. The V gene lost 2 bases and the J gene lost 0 bases, with 13 bases spanning the gap. Here the CDR3 DNA reads TGTGCCAGCAGTGAAAGGGCAGGGGTGTACCAAGAGACCCAGTACTTC. Translating it yields CASSERAGVYQETQYF.

The chain combines TRBV4-2 with TRBJ1-5, with TRBD1 as a possible D gene (5 bases). Per the germline V gene, CDR1 is LGHNA and CDR2 is YNFKEQ. This CDR3 is built from 17 residues. V was trimmed by 4 bases and J by 2 bases, leaving 18 bases between them. The CDR3 reads CASSLMRPGDGNQPQHF. The CDR3 DNA reads TGTGCCAGCAGCCTCATGCGTCCCGGGGACGGCAATCAGCCCCAGCATTTT.

This rearrangement joins TRBV4-3 to TRBJ2-1; D is possibly TRBD2 (6 bases). CDR3 length: 17 amino acids. CDR1 and CDR2 from the germline V gene are LGHNA and YSLEER. Trimming removed 0 bases at V and 2 bases at J, with 14 bases between. CDR3 in amino acids: CASSQDSGGIPYNEQFF. In DNA, the CDR3 is TGCGCCAGCAGCCAAGATTCGGGCGGGATCCCCTACAATGAGCAGTTCTTC.

To note about this clonotype: A much larger clone sits a single nucleotide away, making a read error possible. V gene TRBV6-2 or TRBV6-3 combines with J gene TRBJ2-7, with 7 bases lining up with TRBD2. V was clipped by 2 bases and J by 2 bases; unmatched bases: 3. The CDR3 length is 14 residues. Germline CDR1 MNHEY, CDR2 SVGEGT. For the CDR3, the DNA is TGTGCCAGCAGTTACGTGGGGGGGGCCTACGAGCAGTACTTC. Translation: CASSYVGGAYEQYF.

At least ten counts were recorded for this clonotype. V usage is TRBV4-2 and J usage is TRBJ2-1; D not resolved. The germline V and J ends were trimmed by 0 bases and 15 bases, with 18 bases remaining between them. The CDR3 has 14 amino acids. CDR1 and CDR2 from the germline V gene are LGHNA and YNFKEQ. The CDR3: CASSQDIQNLPPFF. The CDR3 DNA is TGTGCCAGCAGCCAAGATATCCAGAACCTTCCCCCGTTCTTC.

This clonotype showed up many times. This chain joins TRBV6-1 and TRBJ2-5; D gene uncertain. V dropped 2 bases and J dropped 0 bases, with 7 bases sitting between them. Germline V gives CDR1 MNHNS, CDR2 SASEGT. The CDR3 is 14 amino acids. The CDR3 coding sequence is TGTGCCAGCAGTGAACGATGGGACCAAGAGACCCAGTACTTC. Its translation: CASSERWDQETQYF.

This clonotype occurred many times. This chain uses TRBV24-1 with TRBJ2-1; perhaps TRBD1 as D (5 bases). CDR1 is KGHDR and CDR2 is SFDVKD in the germline V gene. Deletions cut 3 bases from V and 2 bases from J, with 10 bases between. CDR3 length equals 15 residues. The CDR3 nucleotides are TGTGCCACCAGTGATATGACAGATCCCTACAATGAGCAGTTCTTC. This gives the protein CATSDMTDPYNEQFF.

The chain joins TRBV9 to TRBJ2-3; 8 bases fit TRBD2. The CDR3 runs 16 residues. V shed 0 bases and J 1 base; nucleotides not matched to a gene: 4. The germline V gene has CDR1 SGDLS and CDR2 YYNGEE. The CDR3 DNA is TGTGCCAGCAGCGTAGCCCGGGGGGGCGGCACAGATACGCAGTATTTT. It codes for CASSVARGGGTDTQYF.

This clonotype was detected a few times. The chain combines TRBV12-3 or TRBV12-4 with TRBJ2-5; 7 bases line up with TRBD1. There are 14 residues in the CDR3. Germline trimming cut 6 bases from V and 1 base from J; bases unmatched to any gene: 5. As DNA, the CDR3 is TGTGCCAGCAGGGCTGGGACAGTCCAAGAGACCCAGTACTTC. It codes for CASRAGTVQETQYF.

In this sample, this clonotype turned up a few times. This chain uses TRBV4-3 with TRBJ2-3; 7 nucleotides match TRBD2. J lost 5 bases, V lost 0 bases, and 14 bases had no gene match. The CDR3 is made up of 18 amino acids. Germline V gene data show CDR1 as LGHNA and CDR2 as YSLEER. CDR3 loop: CASSQDYGLAAPQDTQYF. Here the CDR3 DNA reads TGCGCCAGCAGCCAAGATTACGGGCTAGCGGCTCCCCAAGATACGCAGTATTTT.

This sequence joins TRBV11-2 and TRBJ1-1, with 7 bases identical to TRBD1. This CDR3 region has 15 residues. Looked up from germline, CDR1 is SGHAT and CDR2 is FQNNGV. V dropped 0 bases and J dropped 2; count of bases not matched to a gene: 3. The chain's CDR3 is CASSLEGQINTEAFF. The CDR3 DNA sequence: TGTGCCAGCAGCTTAGAGGGACAGATAAACACTGAAGCTTTCTTT. The variable domain in full, with the rest retrieved from reference TRBV11-2 and TRBJ1-1, is EAGVAQSPRYKIIEKRQSVAFWCNPISGHATLYWYQQILGQGPKLLIQFQNNGVVDDSQLPKDRFSAERLKGVDSTLKIQPAKLEDSAVYLCASSLEGQINTEAFFGQGTRLTVV.

This clonotype was found a few times. This rearrangement joins TRBV27 to TRBJ1-2, with D possibly being TRBD1 (6 bases). CDR1 MNHEY and CDR2 SMNVEV come from the germline V gene (reference sequence). This CDR3 is built from 14 residues. Between the trimmed V and J ends, which lost 7 bases and 0 bases, there was a span of 12 bases. Written as DNA, the CDR3 is TGTGCCAGCAAGATGGACAGAACTAACTATGGCTACACCTTC. Its translation: CASKMDRTNYGYTF.

This clonotype has more than one count but fewer than ten. V usage is TRBV11-2 and J usage is TRBJ2-3, with 9 bases identical to TRBD1. V dropped 3 bases and J dropped 0; count of bases not matched to a gene: 4. The V gene's germline CDR1 is SGHAT and CDR2 FQNNGV. The CDR3 runs 16 residues. The CDR3 nucleotides read TGTGCCAGCAGCTTCACAGGGGGCTTTAGCACAGATACGCAGTATTTT. Its protein product is CASSFTGGFSTDTQYF.

This clonotype turned up a few times. The V gene is TRBV20-1, the J gene TRBJ2-5; TRBD2 matches 9 bases. After removal of 1 base from V and 5 bases from J, the junction contained 11 bases not matched to a gene. CDR3 size: 16 residues. Germline V gene sequence: CDR1 DFQATT, CDR2 SNEGSKA (reference sequence). The CDR3, as DNA: TGCAGTGCTAGAGCCCTAGCGGGGTCCTCGGGGGAGACCCAGTACTTC. This encodes CSARALAGSSGETQYF.

V usage is TRBV12-3 or TRBV12-4 and J usage is TRBJ1-2, with 7 nucleotides matching TRBD1. CDR3 length equals 15 residues. With 3 bases clipped from V and 7 bases from J, the junction kept 11 bases outside the gene matches. The DNA for the CDR3 is TGTGCCAGCAGTTTCGGGGCGACAGGGTTCGGTGGCTACACCTTC. It is translated as CASSFGATGFGGYTF.

The chain employs TRBV5-1 and TRBJ2-1, with D uncertain. The V gene's germline CDR1 is SGHRS and CDR2 YFSETQ. The germline V and J ends were trimmed by 0 bases and 6 bases, with 7 bases remaining between them. The CDR3 sequence is 13 residues long. CDR3 bases: TGCGCCAGCAGCTTGGGCAGGCCCAATGAGCAGTTCTTC. Translation: CASSLGRPNEQFF. The full variable domain, rest sourced from reference TRBV5-1 and TRBJ2-1, is KAGVTQTPRYLIKTRGQQVTLSCSPISGHRSVSWYQQTPGQGLQFLFEYFSETQRNKGNFPGRFSGRQFSNSRSEMNVSTLELGDSALYLCASSLGRPNEQFFGPGTRLTVL.

The chain combines TRBV27 with TRBJ2-7; possibly TRBD1 for D (6 bases). The CDR3 spans 14 residues. Germline V gives CDR1 MNHEY, CDR2 SMNVEV (reference sequence). The ends were cut back, 3 bases at V and 2 bases at J, with 11 bases in the middle. The CDR3 bases are TGTGCCAGCAGTTTCCCGGGACAACCCTACGAGCAGTACTTC. Protein product: CASSFPGQPYEQYF.

Ten or more counts support this clonotype. This chain uses TRBV10-3 with TRBJ2-1; tentatively, D is TRBD2 (5 bases). Trimming left V 5 bases short and J 10 bases short, with 18 bases between. From germline, CDR1 is ENHRY and CDR2 SYGVKD. This CDR3 spans 14 amino acids. The CDR3 DNA follows: TGTGCCATCAGTCCCGAGAGGAGCGGCCCAGAGCAGTTCTTC. Protein: CAISPERSGPEQFF.

The table lists this clonotype with many counts. The rearrangement uses TRBV10-3 and TRBJ2-7, with D possibly matching TRBD2 (6 bases). Germline V gene lookup returns CDR1 ENHRY and CDR2 SYGVKD. The V gene lost 3 bases and the J gene lost 4 bases, with 10 bases spanning the gap. This CDR3 region has 13 residues. CDR3: CAISDPGRYEQYF. The CDR3 DNA is TGTGCCATCAGTGACCCCGGGAGATACGAGCAGTACTTC.

V usage is TRBV12-3 or TRBV12-4 and J usage is TRBJ2-1; TRBD2 agrees at 10 bases. The ends lost 2 bases at V and 8 bases at J; junction bases unmatched: 3. The CDR3 has 14 residues. CDR3 in DNA: TGTGCCAGCAGTTTACCTAGCGGGAGATATGAGCAGTTCTTC. Translating it yields CASSLPSGRYEQFF.

This clonotype has only a few counts. The rearrangement uses TRBV9 and TRBJ2-5; D perhaps matches TRBD1 (6 bases). There are 14 residues in the CDR3. The germline gives CDR1 SGDLS, CDR2 YYNGEE. The V end lost 3 bases, the J end lost 4 bases, and 13 bases lay between the germline ends. CDR3 DNA: TGTGCCAGCAGCGGAGGGGGATGGGTAGAGACCCAGTACTTC. As protein: CASSGGGWVETQYF.

The CDR3 loop is CASSRGTSGFYEQYF. Written as DNA, the CDR3 is TGTGCCAGCAGCCGCGGGACTAGCGGGTTTTACGAGCAGTACTTC. The chain couples TRBV7-8 to TRBJ2-7; 12 bases fit TRBD2. J lost 4 bases, V lost 5 bases, and 6 bases had no gene match. Germline CDR1 reads SGHVS; CDR2 reads FQNEAQ. The CDR3 runs 15 residues.

In its sample, this clonotype was seen a few times. The rearrangement links TRBV27 to TRBJ2-7; TRBD1 matches 12 bases. CDR3 size: 16 residues. The germline V gene has CDR1 MNHEY and CDR2 SMNVEV (reference sequence). Trimming removed 5 bases from V and 7 bases from J; junction bases left unmatched: 12. The CDR3 spells CASSPQPGQGAKEQYF. The DNA of the CDR3 is TGTGCCAGCAGTCCCCAACCGGGACAGGGGGCTAAAGAGCAGTACTTC.

This clonotype was recorded at least ten times. The chain recombines TRBV12-3 or TRBV12-4 with TRBJ2-5, with D unclear. V lost 3 bases, J lost 5 bases, and 13 bases lay in between. The CDR3 runs 14 residues. Here the CDR3 reads CASSFGGVVETQYF. CDR3 nucleotides: TGTGCCAGCAGTTTTGGCGGAGTGGTGGAGACCCAGTACTTC.

This clonotype was counted at least ten times. V and J are TRBV24-1 and TRBJ2-2; 10 nucleotides align to TRBD1. Germline CDR1 reads KGHDR; CDR2 reads SFDVKD. Trimming took 3 bases from V and 7 from J; bases not matched to a gene: 13. The CDR3 spans 18 residues. In nucleotides, the CDR3 is TGTGCCACCAGTGATCCCCGACCGGGACAGGGGCGACACGGGGAGCTGTTTTTT. The encoded protein is CATSDPRPGQGRHGELFF.

The genes are TRBV7-9 and TRBJ2-1; 11 bases fit TRBD2. Losses at the gene ends were 5 bases for V and 8 bases for J; bases not matched to a gene: 8. The CDR3 extends over 15 amino acids. Germline CDR1 and CDR2: SEHNR and FQNEAQ (reference sequence). The CDR3 DNA sequence: TGTGCCAGCAGCAGTAGCGGGGGGGCATCGGATGAGCAGTTCTTC. It yields the protein CASSSSGGASDEQFF.

This clonotype was observed at least ten times. V gene TRBV21-1 combines with J gene TRBJ2-2; the D call in the table, TRBD2, was not verified against the DNA. TRBV21-1 represents a pseudogene. This CDR3 has 15 residues. The CDR3 is CASTTSGSRTGELFF. The CDR3 DNA is TGTGCCAGCACTACTAGCGGGAGTCGGACCGGGGAGCTGTTTTTT.

Details on this clonotype: One junction end disagrees with the germline gene, perhaps due to a read error. The J gene is TRBJ2-3, the V gene TRBV7-7, with 9 bases aligning to TRBD2. CDR1 is SSHAT and CDR2 is FNYEAQ in the germline V gene (reference sequence). The CDR3 has 16 residues. Here the CDR3 reads CASTQPAGGIADTQYF. CDR3 coding DNA: TGTGCTAGCACCCAGCCAGCGGGGGGAATTGCAGATACGCAGTATTTT.

This clonotype was counted ten times or more. The chain links TRBV24-1 to TRBJ2-5, with 9 bases fitting TRBD2. This CDR3 is 13 amino acids long. The V gene's germline CDR1 is KGHDR and CDR2 SFDVKD. V trimming: 8 bases; J trimming: 5 bases; junction bases outside the gene matches: 5. The CDR3 DNA reads as TGTGCCACCATGCCTAGCGGGGCGGAGACCCAGTACTTC. Its protein is CATMPSGAETQYF.